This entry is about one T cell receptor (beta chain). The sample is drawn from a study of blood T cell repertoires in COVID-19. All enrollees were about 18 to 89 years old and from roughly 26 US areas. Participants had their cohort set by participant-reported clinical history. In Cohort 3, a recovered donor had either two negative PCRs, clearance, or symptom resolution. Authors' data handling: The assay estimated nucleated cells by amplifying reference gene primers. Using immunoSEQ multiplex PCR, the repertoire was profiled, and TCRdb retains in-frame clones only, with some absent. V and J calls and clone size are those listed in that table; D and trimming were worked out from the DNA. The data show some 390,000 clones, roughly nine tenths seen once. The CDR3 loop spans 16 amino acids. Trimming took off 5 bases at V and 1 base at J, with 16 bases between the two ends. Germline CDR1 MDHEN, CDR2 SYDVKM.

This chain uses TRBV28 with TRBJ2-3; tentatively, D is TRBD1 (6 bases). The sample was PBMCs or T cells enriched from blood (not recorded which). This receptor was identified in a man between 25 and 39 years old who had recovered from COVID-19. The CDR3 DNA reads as TGTGCCAGCAGTGGAGCCGGGACAATAGGCACAGATACGCAGTATTTT. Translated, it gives CASSGAGTIGTDTQYF. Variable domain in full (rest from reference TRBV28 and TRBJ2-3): DVKVTQSSRYLVKRTGEKVFLECVQDMDHENMFWYRQDPGLGLRLIYFSYDVKMKEKGDIPEGYSVSREKKERFSLILESASTNQTSMYLCASSGAGTIGTDTQYFGPGTRLTVL.